The entry below describes one TCR beta chain. This clone was recorded once. The specificity of this receptor is unknown. No quality values exist for individual bases; no much larger clone is one base distant. The sample's time point label, in plain terms: about 28 days (+/-7) after the second vaccine dose. AZD1222 recipients with second doses at about 4 weeks or about 12 weeks were pooled, because spike-specific TCR depth and breadth did not differ between schedules. Vaccinee samples came from UK trials COV001 and COV002, including a single-blind randomized controlled phase 2/3 trial of AZD1222 (ChAdOx1 nCoV-19) in healthy adults. Trial participant PBMC samples were collected at day 0 and day 28 after the second dose for TCRbeta chain sequencing. This sample is drawn from a study of T cell responses to AZD1222 COVID-19 vaccine (dated by TCRdb to the early 2020s). About the study as a whole: A total of around 240 trial participants underwent TCR sequencing, of whom around 210 had received two doses of AZD1222 and about 25 had received two doses of the MenACWY control vaccine. Trial participants were enrolled into age subgroups of 18-55, 56-69 and 70-plus years, which contained 148, 28 and 57 TCR-sequenced participants, respectively.

The V and J ends are trimmed by 5 bases and 3 bases, leaving 10 bases between them. The cysteine opens and the phenylalanine closes a CDR3 of 13 amino acids. The kept DNA is CDR3 alone, 39 bases in frame from the first base. Per the germline V gene, MGHDK is the CDR1 and SYGVNS is the CDR2. Results and caveats for the whole study, not just this receptor: After two AZD1222 doses, both the breadth and the depth of spike-specific TCRs were significantly higher than at day 0 and than in MenACWY recipients. Vaccine-associated CD4 TCRs spanned the whole spike protein, with dominant responses in regions 160-218 and 743-854. Conclusions about previously exposed vaccinees are limited because only six or seven AZD1222 recipients were SARS-CoV-2 seropositive at baseline. No day 14 peak-response samples were available, so repertoires were characterized only after the peak T cell response. Reportedly, almost half of the unique spike-specific TCRs recognized epitopes lying outside the regions that are mutated in the B.1.351 and B.1.1.7 variants. Most participants were white British and females outnumbered males, and the authors suggested that clonal diversity may have been underestimated. In the small 56-69-year group, the increase in depth fell short of significance, most likely because of low power.

The CDR3 regions of human TCRbeta chains were analyzed by immunosequencing. Under the source paper's analysis protocol: TCRs in the repertoires were compared against a reference library of SARS-CoV-2-specific TCRs that had been generated with the MIRA antigen-specificity platform. Breadth was defined as the fraction of unique TCRs that were SARS-CoV-2-associated. Depth was defined as the fraction of total T cells that were SARS-CoV-2-associated. Using the MIRA data, each spike-specific TCR was mapped to the spike region that the TCR reacts to and placed in a CD4 or CD8 class. Log10-transformed breadth and depth values were compared by one-way ANOVA with Sidak's multiple comparisons tests. TCRdb took this table from immuneACCESS and kept in-frame rearrangements with V and J called. Such tables lack part of the clones; where checked against another copy, unresolved V genes explain under half of the gap, and the rest is unexplained. The D gene and trimming were derived from the DNA, and the V and J assignments and clone size from that table. Here the sample has approximately 80,000 clones; 70% to 90% occur a single time. Around 10% of the sample is taken by the ten largest.

Recombination connected TRBV25-1 to TRBJ1-1, with no D gene named confidently. Material: peripheral blood, obtained 28 days after the second AZD1222 dose. The receptor comes from an adult who received the AZD1222 COVID-19 vaccine. Here is the DNA: TGTGCCAGCAGTCCGGGGATACACACTGAAGCTTTCTTT. This yields the protein CASSPGIHTEAFF.